This TCR beta chain derives from a study of identical twins. Findings and caveats of the study: Within twin pairs, the out-of-frame alpha sequences they shared showed excess low generation probability.

Donors uniformly comprised healthy Caucasians. V was pared by 3 bases and J by 3 bases, with 12 bases between. This CDR3 contains 15 residues. The germline gives CDR1 MGHRA, CDR2 YSYEKL. After template switching added a universal primer site, the resulting cDNA carried unique molecular identifiers. TCRdb re-analysed the 5' RACE reads in MiXCR, keeping a single row per CDR3 protein. The sample lists approximately 690,000 distinct CDR3 sequences; approximately 6.1% were seen once. With respect to this clonotype: Its specificity is unknown.

The TCR originated in a man between 18 and 35 years old in good health. Sequenced input: naive T cells sorted from blood. The rearrangement links TRBV4-1 to TRBJ2-1; no clear D gene. CDR3 nucleotide sequence: TGCGCCAGCAGCCAGGATACGGCCGTCTACAATGAGCAGTTCTTC. This gives the protein CASSQDTAVYNEQFF.